This T cell receptor (beta chain) was recorded in a study of preoperative IRX-2 immunotherapy in early breast cancer (dated by TCRdb to between 2017 and 2020). Worth noting for this clone: The antigen this receptor binds is unknown. Within one base of it there is no much larger clone, and no base qualities were kept.

The treatment or condition tag for this specimen amounts to: preoperative locoregional IRX-2 cytokine immunotherapy. The samples were obtained from a phase Ib study in which preoperative, locoregional IRX-2 cytokine immunotherapy intended to prime immune responses was tested. Patients with early-stage breast cancer who were given IRX-2 before surgery served as donors. The germline V gene specifies MNHGY as CDR1 and SAAAGT as CDR2. From the cysteine up to the phenylalanine, the CDR3 has a length of 15 residues. The entry retains the CDR3 DNA only, 45 bases that are in frame from base 1. V drops 6 bases and J drops 1 base, leaving 15 bases in between. The library was generated by the immunoSEQ multiplex PCR assay. TCRdb obtained this table from immuneACCESS and retained in-frame rearrangements with V and J assigned. These tables miss some clones; where compared with another copy, unresolved V genes account for less than half of the shortfall, and the remainder is unexplained. The table for this sample lists some 21,000 clones; approximately 86% of them were counted only once. Jointly, the top ten make up about 1% of the sample.

The source material was lymph node tissue, sampled after IRX-2 immunotherapy. This TCR derives from a human donor with breast cancer. The chain employs TRBV6-8 and TRBJ1-1, with a tentative D gene TRBD1 over 6 matching bases. This receptor has the CDR3 CASRELGTQNTEAFF. The bases are TGTGCCAGCAGGGAGCTCGGGACACAGAACACTGAAGCTTTCTTT.